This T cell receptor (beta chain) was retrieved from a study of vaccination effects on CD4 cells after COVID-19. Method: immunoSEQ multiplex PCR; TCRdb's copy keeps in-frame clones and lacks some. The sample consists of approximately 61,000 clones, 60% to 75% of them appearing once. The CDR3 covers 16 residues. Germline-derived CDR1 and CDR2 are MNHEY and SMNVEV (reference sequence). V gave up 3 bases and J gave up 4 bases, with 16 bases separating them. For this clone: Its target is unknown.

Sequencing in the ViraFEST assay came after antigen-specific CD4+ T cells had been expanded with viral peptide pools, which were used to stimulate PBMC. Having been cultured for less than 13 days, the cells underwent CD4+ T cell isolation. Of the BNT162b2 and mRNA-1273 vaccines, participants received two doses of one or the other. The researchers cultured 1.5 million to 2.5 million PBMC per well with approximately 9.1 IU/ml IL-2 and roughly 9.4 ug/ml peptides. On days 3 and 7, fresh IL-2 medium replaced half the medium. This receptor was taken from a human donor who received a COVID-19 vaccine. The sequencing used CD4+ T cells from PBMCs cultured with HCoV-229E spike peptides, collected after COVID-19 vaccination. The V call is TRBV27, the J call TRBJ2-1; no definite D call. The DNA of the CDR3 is TGTGCCAGCAGTTTTTCCCCCTCTCGGGTGTACAATGAGCAGTTCTTC. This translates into CASSFSPSRVYNEQFF.